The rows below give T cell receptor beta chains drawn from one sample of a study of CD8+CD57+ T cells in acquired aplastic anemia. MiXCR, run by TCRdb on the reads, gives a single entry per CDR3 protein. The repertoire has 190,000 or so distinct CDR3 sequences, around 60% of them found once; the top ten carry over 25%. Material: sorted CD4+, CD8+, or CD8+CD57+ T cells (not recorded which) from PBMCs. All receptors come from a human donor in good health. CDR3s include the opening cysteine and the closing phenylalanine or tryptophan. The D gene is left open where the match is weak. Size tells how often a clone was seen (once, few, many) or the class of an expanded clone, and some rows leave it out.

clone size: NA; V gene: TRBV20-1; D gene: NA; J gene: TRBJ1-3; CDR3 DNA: TGCAGTGCTAGGTTGGCTGGAAACACCATATATTTT; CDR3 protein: CSARLAGNTIYF
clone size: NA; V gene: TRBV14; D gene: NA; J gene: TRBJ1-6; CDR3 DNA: TGTGCCACCAAGAGATCTGGGATCGGAAGATCACCCCTCCACTTT; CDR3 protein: CATKRSGIGRSPLHF
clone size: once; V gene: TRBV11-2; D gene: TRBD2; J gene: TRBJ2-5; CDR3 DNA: TGTGCCAGCAGCACGGTACTTCTCGGGACTAGCGGGGGTGCGGAGACCCAGTACTTC; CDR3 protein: CASSTVLLGTSGGAETQYF
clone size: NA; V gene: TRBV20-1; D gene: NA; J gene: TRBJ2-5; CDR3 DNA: TGCAGTGCTAGAGGCTTGGGAGGGGGGACCCAGTACTTC; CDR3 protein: CSARGLGGGTQYF
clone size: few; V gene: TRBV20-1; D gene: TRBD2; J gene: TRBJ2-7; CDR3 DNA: TGCAGTGCTAGAGACGTAGCGGGAGTGGGCGAGCAGTACTTC; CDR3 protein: CSARDVAGVGEQYF
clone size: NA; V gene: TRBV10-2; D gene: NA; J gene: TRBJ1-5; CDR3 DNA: TGCGCCAGCAGTGAATCTTGGAATCAGCCCCAGCATTTT; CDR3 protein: CASSESWNQPQHF
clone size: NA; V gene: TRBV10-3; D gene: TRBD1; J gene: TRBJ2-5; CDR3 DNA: TGTGCCACCGAGCCGGGACAGGGGGCTCGGGTCCAGTACTTC; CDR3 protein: CATEPGQGARVQYF
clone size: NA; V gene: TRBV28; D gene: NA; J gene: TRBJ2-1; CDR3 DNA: TGTGCCAGCAGTACAGGCATTGAGTACAATGAGCAGTTCTTC; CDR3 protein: CASSTGIEYNEQFF
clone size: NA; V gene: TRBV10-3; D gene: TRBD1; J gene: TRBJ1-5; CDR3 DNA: TGTGCCATCAGTGCCCAAGGGGGCCTCAATCAGCCCCAGCATTTT; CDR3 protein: CAISAQGGLNQPQHF
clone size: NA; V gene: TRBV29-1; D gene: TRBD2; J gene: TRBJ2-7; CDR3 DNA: TGCAGCGCGGTGACTAGCGCGAGTATATACGAGCAGTACTTC; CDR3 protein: CSAVTSASIYEQYF
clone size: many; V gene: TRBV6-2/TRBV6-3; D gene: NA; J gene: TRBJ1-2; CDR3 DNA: TGTGCCAGCAGTGGGAGGACATATGGCTACACCTTC; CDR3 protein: CASSGRTYGYTF
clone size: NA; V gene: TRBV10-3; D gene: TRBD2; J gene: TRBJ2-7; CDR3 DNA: TGTGCCACTCATGGGACTAGCGGGGATAAAACCTGCGAGCAGTACTTC; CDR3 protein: CATHGTSGDKTCEQYF
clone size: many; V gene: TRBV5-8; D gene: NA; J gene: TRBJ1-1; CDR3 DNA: TGTGCCATCGGGAAGGGTACTGAAGCTTTCTTT; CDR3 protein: CAIGKGTEAFF
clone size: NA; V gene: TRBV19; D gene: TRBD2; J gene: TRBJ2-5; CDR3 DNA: TGTGCCAGTAGTATTTTTAGCGGGGAGACCCAGTACTTC; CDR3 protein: CASSIFSGETQYF
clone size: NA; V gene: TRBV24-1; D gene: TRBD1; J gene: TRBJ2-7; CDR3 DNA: TGTGCCACCAGTGATGGGACAGGCTTCTCCTACGAGCAGTACTTC; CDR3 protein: CATSDGTGFSYEQYF
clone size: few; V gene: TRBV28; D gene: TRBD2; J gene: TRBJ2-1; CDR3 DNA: TGTGCCATCATGCGTCTTCAAGCGGGGGGCCCACGAGATGAGCAGTTCTTC; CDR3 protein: CAIMRLQAGGPRDEQFF
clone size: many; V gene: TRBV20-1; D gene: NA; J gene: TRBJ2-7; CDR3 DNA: TGCAGTGCTAGATCTCAGTACGAGCAGTACTTC; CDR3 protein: CSARSQYEQYF
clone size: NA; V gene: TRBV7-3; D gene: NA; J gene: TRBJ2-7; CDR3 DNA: TGTGCCAGCAGCGCCCATCAGGGCTACGAGCAGTACTTC; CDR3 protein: CASSAHQGYEQYF
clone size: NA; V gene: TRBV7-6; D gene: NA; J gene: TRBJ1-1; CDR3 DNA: TGTGCCAGCAGCCCGGGGGTAAAAGGACTGGGAAATGAAGCTTTCTTT; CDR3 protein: CASSPGVKGLGNEAFF
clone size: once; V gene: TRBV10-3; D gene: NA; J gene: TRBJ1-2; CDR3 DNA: TGTGCCATCAGTGAGTCGAGAGCTCCATACTATGGCTACACCTTC; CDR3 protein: CAISESRAPYYGYTF
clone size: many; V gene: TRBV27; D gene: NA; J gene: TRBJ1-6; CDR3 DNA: TGTGCCAGCAGTTTAACGGGCGGTTCACCCCTCCACTTT; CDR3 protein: CASSLTGGSPLHF
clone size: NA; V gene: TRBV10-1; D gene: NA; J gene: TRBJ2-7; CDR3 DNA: TGCGCCAGCAGTGAGGGGCCAAGCTCCTACGAGCAGTACTTC; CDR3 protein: CASSEGPSSYEQYF
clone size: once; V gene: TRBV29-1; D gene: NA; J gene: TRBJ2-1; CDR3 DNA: TGCAGCGCGGGGTTCGATGAGCAGTTCTTC; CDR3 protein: CSAGFDEQFF
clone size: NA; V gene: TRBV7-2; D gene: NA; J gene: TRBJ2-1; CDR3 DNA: TGTGCCAGCAGCCACCGACAGAAGCAGTACAATGAGCAGTTCTTC; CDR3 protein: CASSHRQKQYNEQFF
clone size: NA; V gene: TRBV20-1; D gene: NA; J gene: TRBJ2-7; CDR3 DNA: TGCAGTGCTATTGATTCGGGGAACCCTTACGAGCAGTACTTC; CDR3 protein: CSAIDSGNPYEQYF
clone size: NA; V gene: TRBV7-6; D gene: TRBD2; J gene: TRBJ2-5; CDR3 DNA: TGTGCCAGCAGCTTCTCACCGACTAGCGCGCGAGGAGAGACCCAGTACTTC; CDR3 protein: CASSFSPTSARGETQYF
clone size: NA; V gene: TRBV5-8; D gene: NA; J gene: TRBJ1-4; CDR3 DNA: TGTGCCAGCAGCATCGGACACGGGCCGGAAAAACTGTTTTTT; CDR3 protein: CASSIGHGPEKLFF
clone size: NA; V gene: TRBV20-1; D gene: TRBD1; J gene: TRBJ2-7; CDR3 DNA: TGCAGTGCCGAAACTCGGGACAGGGTTTACGAGCAGTACTTC; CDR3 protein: CSAETRDRVYEQYF
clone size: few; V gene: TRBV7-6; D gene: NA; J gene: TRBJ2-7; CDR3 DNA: TGTGCCAGCAGCGACCGCCGTACCTACGAGCAGTACTTC; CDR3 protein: CASSDRRTYEQYF
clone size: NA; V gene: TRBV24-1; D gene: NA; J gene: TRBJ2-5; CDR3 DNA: TGTGCCACCAGTGGAACCCGGCAGGGCCAAGAGACCCAGTACTTC; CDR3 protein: CATSGTRQGQETQYF
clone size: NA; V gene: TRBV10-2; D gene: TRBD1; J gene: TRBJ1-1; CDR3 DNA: TGTGCCAGCAGCGCACCGGGACAGCCGTACAATGAAGCTTTCTTT; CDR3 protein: CASSAPGQPYNEAFF
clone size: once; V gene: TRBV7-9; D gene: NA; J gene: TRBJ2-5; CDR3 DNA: TGTGCCAGCAGCGCTCTCTGGGGACGCGAGGCGGGCCGAGGGGGGACCCAGTACTTC; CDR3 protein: CASSALWGREAGRGGTQYF
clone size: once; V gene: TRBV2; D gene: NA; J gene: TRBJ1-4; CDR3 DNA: TGTGCCAGCAGTGAAGGGGGGAGCGTCTCTGAAAAACTGTTTTTT; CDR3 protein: CASSEGGSVSEKLFF
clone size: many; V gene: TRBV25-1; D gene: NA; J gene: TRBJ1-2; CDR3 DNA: TGTGCCAGCAGTGAATATCCAGAGATGAACTATGGCTACACCTTC; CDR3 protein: CASSEYPEMNYGYTF
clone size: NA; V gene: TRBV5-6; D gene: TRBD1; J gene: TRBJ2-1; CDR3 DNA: TGTGCCAGCAGCTTGAAGTCGGGACAGTGCCTCTTC; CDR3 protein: CASSLKSGQCLF
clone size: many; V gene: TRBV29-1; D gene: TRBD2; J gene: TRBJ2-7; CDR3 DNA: TGCAGCGCGTTTCTAGCGGGAGGCCATAACGAGCAGTACTTC; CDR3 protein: CSAFLAGGHNEQYF
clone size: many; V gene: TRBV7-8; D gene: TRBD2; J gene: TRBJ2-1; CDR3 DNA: TGTGCCAGCAGCCACATGCGCACACTAGCGGGAGGGCCTGGGGGTGAGCAGTTCTTC; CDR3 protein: CASSHMRTLAGGPGGEQFF
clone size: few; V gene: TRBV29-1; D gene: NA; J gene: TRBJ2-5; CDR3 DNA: TGCAGCGTTGCGGAGGGCCTTGAGACCCAGTACTTC; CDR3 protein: CSVAEGLETQYF
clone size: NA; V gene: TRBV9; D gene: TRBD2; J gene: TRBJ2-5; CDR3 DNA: TGTGCCAGCAGCGGGACTAGTTCCCCAGAGACCCAGTACTTC; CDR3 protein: CASSGTSSPETQYF
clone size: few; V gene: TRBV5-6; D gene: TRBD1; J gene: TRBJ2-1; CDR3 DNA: TGTGCCAGCAGCTTGGTTAGACAGGGGGTCTACAATGAGCAGTTCTTC; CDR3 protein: CASSLVRQGVYNEQFF